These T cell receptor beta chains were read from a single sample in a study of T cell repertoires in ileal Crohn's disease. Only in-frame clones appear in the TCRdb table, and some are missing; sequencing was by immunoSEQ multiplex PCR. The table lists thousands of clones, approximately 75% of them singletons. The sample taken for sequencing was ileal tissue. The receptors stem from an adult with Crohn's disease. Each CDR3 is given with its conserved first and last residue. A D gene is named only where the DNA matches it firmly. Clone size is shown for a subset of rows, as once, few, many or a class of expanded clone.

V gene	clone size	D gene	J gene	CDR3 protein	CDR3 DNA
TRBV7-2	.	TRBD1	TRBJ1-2	CASSGDRGNYGYTF	TGTGCCAGCAGTGGGGACAGGGGAAACTATGGCTACACCTTC
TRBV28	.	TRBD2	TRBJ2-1	CASREQREAQFF	TGTGCCAGCAGAGAGCAGCGGGAGGCGCAGTTCTTC
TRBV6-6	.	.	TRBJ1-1	CASSYAANTEAFF	TGTGCCAGCAGTTACGCAGCGAACACTGAAGCTTTCTTT
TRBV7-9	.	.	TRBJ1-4	CASSLEVVGSREKLFF	TGTGCCAGCAGCTTAGAGGTGGTAGGGAGTCGTGAAAAACTGTTTTTT
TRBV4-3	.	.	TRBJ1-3	CASTPVHRPEGNTIYF	TGCGCCAGCACTCCCGTACACAGGCCGGAGGGAAACACCATATATTTT
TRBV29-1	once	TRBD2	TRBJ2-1	CSAGTSGNNEQFF	TGCAGCGCCGGGACTAGCGGTAACAATGAGCAGTTCTTC
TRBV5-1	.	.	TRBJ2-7	CASSPRSERSNSYEQYF	TGCGCCAGCAGCCCACGATCTGAGCGGTCGAACTCCTACGAGCAGTACTTC
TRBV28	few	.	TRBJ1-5	CASRGVYQPQHF	TGTGCCAGCAGAGGGGTATATCAGCCCCAGCATTTT
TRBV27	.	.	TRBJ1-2	CASSLVEGMMDGYTF	TGTGCCAGCAGTTTAGTGGAGGGGATGATGGATGGCTACACCTTC
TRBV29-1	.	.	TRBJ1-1	CSVGNPRGGTFEAFF	TGCAGCGTTGGGAACCCAAGAGGGGGGACGTTTGAAGCTTTCTTT
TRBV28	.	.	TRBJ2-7	CASSQGDASSYEQYF	TGTGCCAGCAGTCAAGGGGACGCCTCTTCCTACGAGCAGTACTTC
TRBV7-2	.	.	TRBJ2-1	CASSPYLSNEQFF	TGTGCCAGCAGCCCGTACTTGAGCAATGAGCAGTTCTTC
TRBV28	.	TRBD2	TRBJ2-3	CASSSIAGSTDTQYF	TGTGCCAGCAGTTCCATAGCGGGAAGCACAGATACGCAGTATTTT
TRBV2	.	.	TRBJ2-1	CASRGEGRADEQFF	TGTGCCAGCCGGGGCGAGGGGCGTGCGGATGAGCAGTTCTTC
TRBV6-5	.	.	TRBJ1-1	CASSYTARTEAFF	TGTGCCAGCAGTTACACGGCGAGGACTGAAGCTTTCTTT
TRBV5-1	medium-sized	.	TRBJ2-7	CASSPQGSLGEQYF	TGCGCCAGCAGTCCCCAGGGGTCGCTTGGCGAGCAGTACTTC
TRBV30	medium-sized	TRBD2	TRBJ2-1	CAWSGLAAYNEQFF	TGTGCCTGGAGTGGGCTAGCGGCGTACAATGAGCAGTTCTTC
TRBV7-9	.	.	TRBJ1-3	CASSSTDTIYF	TGTGCCAGCAGCTCAACGGACACCATATATTTT
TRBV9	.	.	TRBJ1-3	CASSPQARAGSDTIYF	TGTGCCAGCAGCCCCCAGGCCAGGGCTGGTTCCGACACCATATATTTT
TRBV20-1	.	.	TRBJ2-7	CSARTWSEQYF	TGCAGTGCTAGAACATGGAGCGAGCAGTACTTC
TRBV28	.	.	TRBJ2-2	CASSRNPGRLLFF	TGTGCCAGCAGTCGTAATCCGGGACGCCTCCTGTTTTTT
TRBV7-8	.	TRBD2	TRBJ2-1	CASSFPGAGGYNEQFF	TGTGCCAGCAGCTTTCCAGGGGCGGGAGGCTACAATGAGCAGTTCTTC
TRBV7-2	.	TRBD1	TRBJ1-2	CASSLGQGQGEDGYTF	TGTGCCAGCAGCTTAGGGCAAGGACAGGGGGAAGATGGCTACACCTTC
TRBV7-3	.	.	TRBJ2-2	CASSLSRAPGELFF	TGTGCCAGCAGCTTAAGTAGAGCCCCCGGGGAGCTGTTTTTT
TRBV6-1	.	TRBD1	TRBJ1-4	CARQGQSNEKLFF	TGTGCCAGGCAGGGACAGTCTAATGAAAAACTGTTTTTT
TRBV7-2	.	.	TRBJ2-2	CASSLFYVTGELFF	TGTGCCAGCAGCCTCTTTTACGTGACCGGGGAGCTGTTTTTT
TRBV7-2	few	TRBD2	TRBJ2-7	CASSSSGRAGYEQYF	TGTGCCAGCAGCTCTAGCGGCCGGGCGGGCTACGAGCAGTACTTC
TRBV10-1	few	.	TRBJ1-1	CASSLDMSNREAFF	TGCGCCAGCAGTTTGGACATGAGTAATCGTGAAGCTTTCTTT
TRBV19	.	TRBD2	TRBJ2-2	CASSSLAGGAGELFF	TGTGCCAGTAGTTCTTTAGCGGGAGGCGCCGGGGAGCTGTTTTTT
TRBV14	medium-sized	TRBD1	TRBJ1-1	CASSQGQGPNTEAFF	TGTGCCAGCAGCCAAGGACAGGGACCAAACACTGAAGCTTTCTTT
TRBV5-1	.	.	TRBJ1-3	CASSLGQLSSGNTIYF	TGCGCCAGCAGCTTGGGACAGCTCTCATCTGGAAACACCATATATTTT
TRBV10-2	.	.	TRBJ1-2	CASSLGGTGGYTF	TGCGCCAGCAGTCTAGGGGGGACGGGAGGCTACACCTTC
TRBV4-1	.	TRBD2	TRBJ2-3	CASSQRAGDTQYF	TGCGCCAGCAGCCAACGAGCGGGGGATACGCAGTATTTT
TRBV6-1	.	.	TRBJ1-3	CASSEGSSGNTIYF	TGTGCCAGCAGTGAAGGGTCCTCTGGAAACACCATATATTTT
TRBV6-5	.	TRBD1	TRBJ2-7	CASRGRTGVNEQYF	TGTGCCAGCAGAGGTCGGACAGGGGTCAATGAGCAGTACTTC
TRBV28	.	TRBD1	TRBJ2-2	CASSLSGTGDTGELFF	TGTGCCAGCAGTTTATCCGGGACAGGGGACACCGGGGAGCTGTTTTTT
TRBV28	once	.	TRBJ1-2	CASSDSYGYTF	TGTGCCAGCTCGGACAGCTATGGCTACACCTTC
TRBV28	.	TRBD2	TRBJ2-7	CASTLNGGKGLHEQYF	TGTGCCAGCACCCTCAACGGGGGGAAGGGCCTACACGAGCAGTACTTC
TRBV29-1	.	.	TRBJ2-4	CSVEDTGSLENIQYF	TGCAGCGTTGAAGATACGGGCAGCCTGGAAAACATTCAGTACTTC
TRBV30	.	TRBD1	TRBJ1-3	CAWSGGTGQLNTIYF	TGTGCCTGGAGTGGGGGGACAGGGCAATTGAACACCATATATTTT
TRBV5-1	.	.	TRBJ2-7	CASSFAPQGPVRYEQYF	TGCGCCAGCAGCTTCGCCCCACAGGGTCCGGTCCGCTACGAGCAGTACTTC